These 8 T cell receptor beta chains came from one sample sequenced in a study of post-analysis software for immune sequencing data. Study-wide findings and caveats: Elevated frequency relative to controls characterized roughly five TRBV segments in patients, TRBV5-6, TRBV5-1 and TRBV20-1 among them.

Unique molecular identifiers featured in each of the TCR beta cDNA libraries. TCRdb fed the PCR reads into MiXCR, producing one record per CDR3 protein. Of roughly 620,000 distinct CDR3 sequences listed, about 40% are singletons. What these receptors recognize is not known. Sequenced: blood. Receptors were obtained from a girl aged 5-17 years with multiple sclerosis.

This chain uses TRBV7-2 with TRBJ1-2, with D perhaps matching TRBD1 (6 bases). The length of the CDR3 is 18 residues. V lost 4 bases and J 0 bases, leaving 21 bases between the germline ends. The V gene's germline CDR1 is SGHTA and CDR2 FQGNSA. CDR3 in DNA: TGTGCCAGCAGCTACAGTGGGGGGGGGCTGGGAGCTAACTATGGCTACACCTTC. It encodes CASSYSGGGLGANYGYTF.

The chain recombines TRBV4-1 with TRBJ2-7; the D is unclear. Germline V gene data show CDR1 as MGHRA and CDR2 as YSYEKL. There are 13 residues in the CDR3. V lost 0 bases and J lost 1, with 4 bases in between. CDR3 in DNA: TGCGCCAGCAGCCAAGAGTCTTCCTACGAGCAGTACTTC. This gives the protein CASSQESSYEQYF.

This clonotype was seen a single time. The rearrangement uses TRBV3-1 and TRBJ2-7; tentative D call: TRBD2 (6 bases). This CDR3 spans 13 amino acids. The V gene lost 4 bases and the J gene lost 3 bases, with 10 bases spanning the gap. The germline V gene has CDR1 LGHDT and CDR2 YNNKEL (reference sequence). The CDR3 coding sequence is TGTGCCAGCAGCCGCAGACTAGTCTACGAGCAGTACTTC. This codes for CASSRRLVYEQYF.

The J gene is TRBJ2-5, the V gene TRBV12-3 or TRBV12-4, with D tentatively TRBD1 (6 bases). V shed 3 bases and J shed 4 bases, with 21 bases lying between them. The CDR3 extends over 17 amino acids. This CDR3 reads CASSLGAQDSWAETQYF. Here the CDR3 DNA reads TGTGCCAGCAGTTTGGGTGCCCAGGACAGCTGGGCAGAGACCCAGTACTTC.

In this sample, this clonotype turned up a few times. V usage is TRBV5-1 and J usage is TRBJ2-4; TRBD2 matches 9 bases. The J segment lost 3 bases and the V segment lost 1 base, leaving 5 bases of the junction unmatched. This CDR3 region has 16 residues. Per the germline V gene, CDR1 is SGHRS and CDR2 is YFSETQ. Here the CDR3 DNA reads TGCGCCAGCAGCTTGAGCGGGAGGTTGGGCAAAAACATTCAGTACTTC. This sequence encodes CASSLSGRLGKNIQYF.

CDR3 sequence (DNA): TGTGCCAGCAGTTACCTACAGGGTGGGAGTCAGTTCTTC. This codes for CASSYLQGGSQFF. The rearrangement uses TRBV6-5 and TRBJ2-1; TRBD1 might be the D (6 bases). In germline, CDR1 is MNHEY, CDR2 SVGAGI. The CDR3 runs 13 residues. The germline V and J ends were trimmed by 2 bases and 13 bases, with 15 bases remaining between them.

The V call is TRBV29-1, the J call TRBJ2-2; D gene unclear. The CDR3 covers 11 residues. Germline CDR1 reads SQVTM; CDR2 reads ANQGSEA. V dropped 4 bases and J dropped 5 bases, with 5 bases sitting between them. CDR3 sequence: CSVGKTGELFF. The CDR3 DNA sequence: TGCAGCGTTGGGAAAACCGGGGAGCTGTTTTTT.

The gene calls are TRBV10-3 and TRBJ2-2; D unresolved. The CDR3 contains 17 residues. Germline CDR1 is ENHRY and CDR2 is SYGVKD. V lost 2 bases and J lost 2, with 15 bases in between. For the CDR3, the DNA is TGTGCCATCAGTGAGATGGTCGCACCTCCCAACACCGGGGAGCTGTTTTTT. It yields the protein CAISEMVAPPNTGELFF.